These 23 T cell receptor beta chains were all obtained from the same sample, sequenced in a study of blood T cell repertoires in COVID-19 (dated by TCRdb to 2020 to 2021). The library was obtained by the immunoSEQ multiplex PCR assay. What TCRdb holds here is the immuneACCESS table cut down to in-frame rearrangements. Part of the clones is not present; checked against another copy, under half of the missing clones reflect an unresolved V gene, and the others are unexplained. Counted in this sample were about 300,000 clones; about 87% of them appeared once. 1.5% to 2% of the sample is held by the ten biggest clonotypes. Sequenced material: peripheral blood. The receptors were sampled from a woman under 40 with COVID-19, enrolled during active disease.

The chain uses TRBV7-2 and TRBJ1-4; D ambiguous. V was shortened by 1 base and J by 5 bases, with 8 bases between the two germline ends. The CDR3 covers 14 residues. Per germline, CDR1 SGHTA and CDR2 FQGNSA. CDR3: CASSLGGSNEKLFF. DNA of the CDR3: TGTGCCAGCAGCTTAGGAGGGTCCAATGAAAAACTGTTTTTT.

This sequence joins TRBV29-1 and TRBJ1-1; D is uncertain. The CDR3 runs 12 residues. The V end was cut by 7 bases, the J end by 5 bases, with 14 bases between. The germline V gene has CDR1 SQVTM and CDR2 ANQGSEA. The CDR3 DNA reads as TGCAGCGCTGACACGGTGTTAACTGAAGCTTTCTTT. Amino acids: CSADTVLTEAFF.

The genes are TRBV7-2 and TRBJ1-5; 7 positions match TRBD1. V lost 6 bases to trimming and J lost 6 bases; unmatched junction nucleotides: 5. CDR1 is SGHTA, CDR2 FQGNSA, per germline. The CDR3 is made up of 13 amino acids. Here the CDR3 reads CASSRQGGQPQHF. Here the CDR3 DNA reads TGTGCCAGCAGTCGACAGGGAGGTCAGCCCCAGCATTTT. The whole variable domain, remainder taken from reference TRBV7-2 and TRBJ1-5, is GAGVSQSPSNKVTEKGKDVELRCDPISGHTALYWYRQSLGQGLEFLIYFQGNSAPDKSGLPSDRFSAERTGGSVSTLTIQRTQQEDSAVYLCASSRQGGQPQHFGDGTRLSIL.

This clone has a single count. The chain employs TRBV7-8 and TRBJ1-5; a weak D match, TRBD1 (5 bases). CDR3 length: 15 residues. Trimming stripped 4 bases from V and 4 bases from J, with 14 bases between. Germline V gives CDR1 SGHVS, CDR2 FQNEAQ. CDR3 amino acids: CASSSQVRANQPQHF. CDR3 in DNA: TGTGCCAGCAGCTCACAGGTTCGAGCAAATCAGCCCCAGCATTTT.

The CDR3 sequence: CASTGPGQIPNTEAFF. CDR3 DNA: TGTGCCAGCACCGGGCCGGGACAAATCCCGAACACTGAAGCTTTCTTT. The J gene is TRBJ1-1, the V gene TRBV11-1, with D tentatively TRBD1 (6 bases). Germline loops: CDR1 SGHAT, CDR2 FQDESV (reference sequence). This CDR3 is 16 amino acids long. The V and J ends lost 7 bases and 1 base respectively, with 19 bases between them.

The gene calls are TRBV7-2 and TRBJ1-2; no reliable D call. Trimming stripped 0 bases from V and 3 bases from J, with 8 bases between. The CDR3 is 14 residues long. Germline V gives CDR1 SGHTA, CDR2 FQGNSA. CDR3 nucleotide sequence: TGTGCCAGCAGCTTAGCGCTCCAGGACTATGGCTACACCTTC. This encodes CASSLALQDYGYTF.

The genes are TRBV19 and TRBJ1-4; D call uncertain. Germline CDR1 is LNHDA and CDR2 is SQIVND (reference sequence). There are 11 residues in the CDR3. V lost 5 bases and J lost 8, with 6 bases in between. The CDR3 is CASSGPEKLFF. The CDR3 nucleotides read TGTGCCAGTAGTGGGCCAGAAAAACTGTTTTTT.

The chain couples TRBV9 to TRBJ1-6; possibly TRBD1 for D (6 bases). CDR3 length: 17 residues. Per the germline V gene, CDR1 is SGDLS and CDR2 is YYNGEE. V was trimmed by 3 bases and J by 4 bases, leaving 17 bases between them. CDR3 in amino acids: CASSDPRGGAYNSPLHF. CDR3 sequence (DNA): TGTGCCAGCAGCGACCCCCGTGGGGGCGCTTATAATTCACCCCTCCACTTT.

This rearrangement joins TRBV19 to TRBJ1-3; 7 bases agree with TRBD1. Germline CDR1 reads LNHDA; CDR2 reads SQIVND (reference sequence). J lost 4 bases, V lost 5 bases, and 5 bases had no gene match. This CDR3 is built from 14 residues. CDR3 protein: CASSSRTGGNTIYF. The DNA of the CDR3 is TGTGCCAGTAGTTCCCGGACAGGAGGAAACACCATATATTTT.

This clone showed up just a few times. The rearrangement joins TRBV5-1 to TRBJ1-2; a possible D gene is TRBD1 (6 bases). The CDR3 covers 12 residues. Germline V gene lookup returns CDR1 SGHRS and CDR2 YFSETQ. Deletions cut 1 base from V and 7 bases from J, with 8 bases between. DNA of the CDR3: TGCGCCAGCAGCTTGACAGGGATTGGCTACACCTTC. Its protein is CASSLTGIGYTF.

Here the CDR3 reads CASTEDNNTEAFF. The CDR3 nucleotides read TGTGCCAGCACAGAGGACAACAACACTGAAGCTTTCTTT. The genes are TRBV2 and TRBJ1-1, with D tentatively TRBD1 (5 bases). CDR3 length: 13 amino acids. Trimming stripped 7 bases from V and 2 bases from J, with 11 bases between. CDR1 is SNHLY, CDR2 FYNNEI, per germline.

In the case of this clone: At the DNA level, this CDR3 is encoded by other sequences in the same sample as well. The V and J genes are TRBV5-1 and TRBJ1-6, with 8 bases identical to TRBD1. This CDR3 has 15 amino acids. V lost 1 base and J lost 7; bases outside the gene matches: 4. The germline gives CDR1 SGHRS, CDR2 YFSETQ. The DNA for the CDR3 is TGCGCCAGCAGCTTGCGGACAGGGAACAATTCACCCCTCCACTTT. Residues: CASSLRTGNNSPLHF.

This rearrangement joins TRBV15 to TRBJ1-3; D is unclear. CDR3 length: 14 amino acids. Germline V CDR1 and CDR2: LNHNV, YYDKDF (reference sequence). Trimming pared 2 bases from V and 0 bases from J, leaving 5 bases between. CDR3 protein: CATSRRDSGNTIYF. The DNA of the CDR3 is TGTGCCACCAGCAGACGAGACTCTGGAAACACCATATATTTT.

This rearrangement joins TRBV5-1 to TRBJ1-1; D is unclear. In germline, CDR1 is SGHRS, CDR2 YFSETQ. V lost 0 bases to trimming and J lost 0 bases, with 9 bases between them. The CDR3 consists of 15 residues. CDR3 in amino acids: CASSLGVGLNTEAFF. The CDR3 DNA follows: TGCGCCAGCAGCTTGGGCGTGGGCCTGAACACTGAAGCTTTCTTT.

This clone has at least ten counts. The CDR3 DNA reads TGTGCCAGCAGTCGGGACTCTTCTGGGGCCAACGTCCTGACTTTC. Translating gives CASSRDSSGANVLTF. The chain couples TRBV6-2 or TRBV6-3 to TRBJ2-6; the D gene is possibly TRBD2 (6 bases). Germline-derived CDR1 and CDR2 are MNHEY and SVGEGT. With 5 bases removed from V and 1 base from J, the gap between germline ends came to 9 bases. The CDR3 loop spans 15 amino acids.

This sequence joins TRBV7-2 and TRBJ1-5, with D maybe TRBD1 (6 bases). CDR3 size: 13 residues. Germline V lookup: CDR1 SGHTA, CDR2 FQGNSA. Trimming removed 4 bases at V and 5 bases at J, with 9 bases between. CDR3 in DNA: TGTGCCAGCAGCTGGGGGCAGCATCAGCCCCAGCATTTT. This sequence encodes CASSWGQHQPQHF. The whole variable domain, remainder taken from reference TRBV7-2 and TRBJ1-5, is GAGVSQSPSNKVTEKGKDVELRCDPISGHTALYWYRQSLGQGLEFLIYFQGNSAPDKSGLPSDRFSAERTGGSVSTLTIQRTQQEDSAVYLCASSWGQHQPQHFGDGTRLSIL.

A single count supports this clone. The chain has TRBV19 and TRBJ1-2; D uncertain. This CDR3 has 12 residues. Germline assignment: CDR1 LNHDA and CDR2 SQIVND (reference sequence). V dropped 5 bases and J dropped 6 bases, with 10 bases sitting between them. The CDR3 region is CASSYSGNGYTF. The CDR3 nucleotides are TGTGCCAGTAGTTACTCCGGGAATGGCTACACCTTC.

The genes are TRBV2 and TRBJ1-1; maybe TRBD1 (6 bases). This CDR3 has 12 residues. Germline V gives CDR1 SNHLY, CDR2 FYNNEI. V was pared by 8 bases and J by 5 bases, with 12 bases between. The CDR3: CASHRVETEAFF. In nucleotides, the CDR3 is TGTGCCAGCCACAGGGTCGAAACTGAAGCTTTCTTT.

The V and J genes are TRBV28 and TRBJ2-7; unclear D gene. The CDR3 consists of 12 residues. Germline CDR1 and CDR2: MDHEN and SYDVKM. Trimming shortened V by 4 bases and J by 4 bases, and 8 bases separated the two germline ends. The CDR3 bases are TGTGCCAGCAGTTCCCTTACTTACGAGCAGTACTTC. This gives the protein CASSSLTYEQYF. Based on the CDR3 plus reference TRBV28 and TRBJ2-7, the full variable domain is DVKVTQSSRYLVKRTGEKVFLECVQDMDHENMFWYRQDPGLGLRLIYFSYDVKMKEKGDIPEGYSVSREKKERFSLILESASTNQTSMYLCASSSLTYEQYFGPGTRLTVT.

The chain uses TRBV27 and TRBJ1-2; D is perhaps TRBD1 (5 bases). The CDR3 has 13 residues. V lost 3 bases to trimming and J lost 3 bases, with 8 bases between them. Germline V gene data show CDR1 as MNHEY and CDR2 as SMNVEV (reference sequence). The CDR3 nucleotides are TGTGCCAGCAGTTTCGGCAGGGACTATGGCTACACCTTC. This translates into CASSFGRDYGYTF.

CDR3 residues: CASSAISSTTGSYEQYF. CDR3 in DNA: TGTGCCAGCAGTGCCATAAGTTCCACAACAGGATCCTACGAGCAGTACTTC. The rearrangement joins TRBV2 to TRBJ2-7; D may be TRBD1 (5 bases). CDR3 length: 17 residues. Trimming removed 4 bases from V and 1 base from J, with 20 bases in between. Germline CDR1 is SNHLY and CDR2 is FYNNEI.

The chain links TRBV19 to TRBJ1-3; 7 bases map to TRBD1. The V gene's germline CDR1 is LNHDA and CDR2 SQIVND (reference sequence). The J segment lost 0 bases and the V segment lost 6 bases, leaving 8 bases of the junction unmatched. This CDR3 is built from 16 residues. CDR3 sequence: CASRTTGMSSGNTIYF. The CDR3 DNA sequence: TGTGCCAGTAGGACGACAGGGATGAGCTCTGGAAACACCATATATTTT.

The chain employs TRBV7-9 and TRBJ1-5; D gene unclear. V gave up 5 bases and J gave up 5 bases, with 13 bases separating them. The CDR3 consists of 14 residues. Germline loops: CDR1 SEHNR, CDR2 FQNEAQ (reference sequence). CDR3 amino acids: CASSRGSPHQPQHF. As DNA, the CDR3 is TGTGCCAGCAGCCGCGGGAGCCCCCATCAGCCCCAGCATTTT.